What follows describes a single TCR delta chain. Its matching antigen is unknown. One base separates it from a far larger clone, so it is likely a read error. This sample includes further DNA sequences coding for the same CDR3. TRG and TRD sequences were obtained from every sorted gammadelta sample. TCRdb made new clone calls on the multiplex PCR reads using CATT. The sample contains about 50,000 delta-chain clones, roughly 2% of which appear only once. This entry belongs to a study of γδ T cells in repeated Plasmodium falciparum infection. Study information: Four controlled malaria infections with P. falciparum NF54 spanned about 640 days.

Study-level findings and limits: Malian children's Vdelta2-negative repertoires appeared more expanded and less diverse than Australians'. Over time and infection, Vgamma9/Vdelta2+ repertoires remained highly stable and polyclonal.

The CDR3 runs to 23 residues. The germline gives CDR1 GEAIGNYY, CDR2 EKD. Gammadelta T cells were flow-sorted from PBMC into Vgamma9/Vdelta2+ and Vdelta2-negative populations for bulk analysis. Sequenced: gamma-delta T cells from blood. The clonotype was recovered from a pool of human donors (malaria-infected and uninfected, not separated). V and J are TRDV2 and TRDJ1; tentative D call: TRDD3 (7 bases). The CDR3 loop is CACDTIDSSWKTGDVTATDKLIF. As DNA, the CDR3 is TGTGCCTGTGACACCATTGACTCTTCCTGGAAGACTGGGGATGTTACGGCGACCGATAAACTCATCTTC.